This T cell receptor beta chain emerged from a study of blood T cell repertoires in COVID-19. In the study's own analysis: Amplification from reference gene primers served as the basis for estimated nucleated cell counts. The repertoire was sequenced with immunoSEQ multiplex PCR; TCRdb's copy has only in-frame clones and lacks some. The DNA gave D and trimming, while V, J and clone size come from that table. The sample has 200,000 to 250,000 clones; around 89% are singletons. Seattle patient enrollment occurred during active infection, with longitudinal follow-up thereafter. The source of this sequence is a woman between 25 and 40 years old with COVID-19, enrolled during active disease. The sample comprised peripheral blood.

The CDR3 sequence: CASTPLRGGDYNEQFF. The DNA of the CDR3 is TGTGCCAGCACCCCCCTTCGGGGGGGGGACTACAATGAGCAGTTCTTC. The chain uses TRBV7-9 and TRBJ2-1; 8 bases match TRBD2. With V trimmed by 7 bases and J by 3 bases, 11 bases remained unmatched. Germline V gene sequence: CDR1 SEHNR, CDR2 FQNEAQ (reference sequence). CDR3 length: 16 amino acids.